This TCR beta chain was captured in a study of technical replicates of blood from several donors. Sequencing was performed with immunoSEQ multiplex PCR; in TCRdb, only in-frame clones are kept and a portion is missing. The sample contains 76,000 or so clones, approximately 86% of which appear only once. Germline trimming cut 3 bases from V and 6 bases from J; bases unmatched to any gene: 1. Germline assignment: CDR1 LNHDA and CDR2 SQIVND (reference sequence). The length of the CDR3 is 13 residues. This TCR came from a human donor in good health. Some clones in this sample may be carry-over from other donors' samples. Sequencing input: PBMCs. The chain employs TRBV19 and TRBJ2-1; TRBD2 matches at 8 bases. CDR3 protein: CASSIGGANEQFF. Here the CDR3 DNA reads TGTGCCAGTAGTATCGGGGGGGCCAATGAGCAGTTCTTC.